Listed below are T cell receptor beta chains from one sample, sequenced in a study of blood T cell repertoires in COVID-19. Method: immunoSEQ multiplex PCR; TCRdb's copy keeps in-frame clones and lacks some. Of around 150,000 clones listed, about 84% are singletons. The sequenced material came from peripheral blood. The origin of the receptors is a woman aged 45-60 years with acute or convalescent COVID-19. CDR3s include the opening cysteine and the closing phenylalanine or tryptophan. Each record gives: V gene, J gene, D gene, clone size, CDR3 DNA, CDR3 protein. The D gene is left open where the match is weak. Size values are once, few and many counts, or a class for expanded clones, and some rows have none.

v_call: TRBV7-8; j_call: TRBJ1-2; d_call: TRBD1; clone_size: once; cdr3_nt: TGTGCCAGCAGCGAAGGGGACAGTCTGACCTATGGCTACACCTTC; cdr3_aa: CASSEGDSLTYGYTF
v_call: TRBV18; j_call: TRBJ2-5; d_call: TRBD2; clone_size: -; cdr3_nt: TGTGCCAGCTCACCCCCTGGGGGGGTAGAGACCCAGTACTTC; cdr3_aa: CASSPPGGVETQYF
v_call: TRBV27; j_call: TRBJ2-1; d_call: TRBD2; clone_size: -; cdr3_nt: TGTGCCAGCGGTCGACTAGCGGGGGGGGTCAATGAGCAGTTCTTC; cdr3_aa: CASGRLAGGVNEQFF
v_call: TRBV2; j_call: TRBJ1-4; d_call: -; clone_size: -; cdr3_nt: TGTGCCAGCAGTTCTGTTGCAACTAATGAAAAACTGTTTTTT; cdr3_aa: CASSSVATNEKLFF
v_call: TRBV5-4; j_call: TRBJ2-3; d_call: -; clone_size: -; cdr3_nt: TGTGCCAGCAGCCTAACAGGAAACACAGATACGCAGTATTTT; cdr3_aa: CASSLTGNTDTQYF
v_call: TRBV6-5; j_call: TRBJ1-2; d_call: TRBD1; clone_size: -; cdr3_nt: TGTGCCAGCAGTTACTCGTTAGGACAGGGGCATGGCTACACCTTC; cdr3_aa: CASSYSLGQGHGYTF
v_call: TRBV6-6; j_call: TRBJ1-1; d_call: -; clone_size: -; cdr3_nt: TGTGCCAGCAGTCCTATCTCAGGGAATCCTGAAGCTTTCTTT; cdr3_aa: CASSPISGNPEAFF
v_call: TRBV10-1; j_call: TRBJ2-5; d_call: -; clone_size: -; cdr3_nt: TGCGCCAGCGGCGGATTTAGTTTTTGGGAGACCCAGTACTTC; cdr3_aa: CASGGFSFWETQYF
v_call: TRBV7-8; j_call: TRBJ1-2; d_call: -; clone_size: -; cdr3_nt: TGTGCCAGCAGCTGGAGCAGCGTTAACTATGGCTACACCTTC; cdr3_aa: CASSWSSVNYGYTF
v_call: TRBV19; j_call: TRBJ2-1; d_call: -; clone_size: -; cdr3_nt: TGTGCCAGTAGTACAGGATCTAGCTACGGGAGTGAGCAGTTCTTC; cdr3_aa: CASSTGSSYGSEQFF
v_call: TRBV7-9; j_call: TRBJ2-6; d_call: TRBD2; clone_size: -; cdr3_nt: TGTGCTATAGGGAGGGGTACTGGGGCCAACGTCCTGACTTTC; cdr3_aa: CAIGRGTGANVLTF
v_call: TRBV7-9; j_call: TRBJ2-5; d_call: TRBD2; clone_size: -; cdr3_nt: TGTGCCAGCAGCTTAGAGCTTGGACTAGCTGTGACCCAGTACTTC; cdr3_aa: CASSLELGLAVTQYF
v_call: TRBV19; j_call: TRBJ1-1; d_call: TRBD1; clone_size: -; cdr3_nt: TGTGCCAGTAGTACTTCTTGGACAGGGAATATGAACACTGAAGCTTTCTTT; cdr3_aa: CASSTSWTGNMNTEAFF
v_call: TRBV10-3; j_call: TRBJ2-5; d_call: TRBD1; clone_size: few; cdr3_nt: TGTGCCATCAGGGAAGGACAGGGGACGTCCCAAGAGACCCAGTACTTC; cdr3_aa: CAIREGQGTSQETQYF
v_call: TRBV18; j_call: TRBJ2-3; d_call: TRBD2; clone_size: once; cdr3_nt: TGTGCCAGCTCACCACCGCGGGGGGCGGGGGATACGCAGTATTTT; cdr3_aa: CASSPPRGAGDTQYF
v_call: TRBV7-9; j_call: TRBJ1-1; d_call: TRBD1; clone_size: -; cdr3_nt: TGTGCCAGCAGCGGACCCGGGACAGGTGGGGAAGCTTTCTTT; cdr3_aa: CASSGPGTGGEAFF
v_call: TRBV9; j_call: TRBJ2-3; d_call: -; clone_size: -; cdr3_nt: TGTGCCAGCAGCGTAGGTACAGGACCTCTAACGCAGTATTTT; cdr3_aa: CASSVGTGPLTQYF
v_call: TRBV28; j_call: TRBJ1-1; d_call: TRBD1; clone_size: few; cdr3_nt: TGTGCCAGCAGTCAACCCTCCCATGGACAGGGCGCTGAAGCTTTCTTT; cdr3_aa: CASSQPSHGQGAEAFF
v_call: TRBV7-8; j_call: TRBJ2-7; d_call: -; clone_size: -; cdr3_nt: TGTGCCAGCAGCTTTAGTCCGGTCTCCTACGAGCAGTACTTC; cdr3_aa: CASSFSPVSYEQYF
v_call: TRBV6-5; j_call: TRBJ1-4; d_call: -; clone_size: -; cdr3_nt: TGTGCCAGCAGTTTCAGCGGAACAAGCAATGAAAAACTGTTTTTT; cdr3_aa: CASSFSGTSNEKLFF
v_call: TRBV7-2; j_call: TRBJ1-4; d_call: TRBD1; clone_size: -; cdr3_nt: TGTGCCAGCAGCCCACGGACAGGTGGTAGAGAAAAACTGTTTTTT; cdr3_aa: CASSPRTGGREKLFF
v_call: TRBV5-1; j_call: TRBJ2-1; d_call: -; clone_size: -; cdr3_nt: TGCGCCAGCAGCAAAGGACAGACCGACAATGAGCAGTTCTTC; cdr3_aa: CASSKGQTDNEQFF
v_call: TRBV4-1; j_call: TRBJ1-4; d_call: -; clone_size: -; cdr3_nt: TGCGCCAGCAGCCAAGAGACGGGGGGGAAACTGTTTTTT; cdr3_aa: CASSQETGGKLFF
v_call: TRBV14; j_call: TRBJ1-2; d_call: -; clone_size: -; cdr3_nt: TGTGCCAGCAGCCAAGCCCAGTATGGCTACACCTTC; cdr3_aa: CASSQAQYGYTF
v_call: TRBV28; j_call: TRBJ2-1; d_call: TRBD1; clone_size: -; cdr3_nt: TGTGCCAGCAGTTCCCCGACAGGGTATCGGAATGAGCAGTTCTTC; cdr3_aa: CASSSPTGYRNEQFF
v_call: TRBV7-2; j_call: TRBJ1-6; d_call: TRBD1; clone_size: -; cdr3_nt: TGTGCCAGCAGCCAGACAGGGGGCGGAGGATCACCCCTCCACTTT; cdr3_aa: CASSQTGGGGSPLHF
v_call: TRBV5-4; j_call: TRBJ2-3; d_call: TRBD1; clone_size: -; cdr3_nt: TGTGCCAGCAGCCTCGGACAGGCCACAGATACGCAGTATTTT; cdr3_aa: CASSLGQATDTQYF
v_call: TRBV6-1; j_call: TRBJ1-2; d_call: -; clone_size: -; cdr3_nt: TGTGCCAGCAGTTCAGACTATGGCTACACCTTC; cdr3_aa: CASSSDYGYTF
v_call: TRBV5-4; j_call: TRBJ2-1; d_call: -; clone_size: once; cdr3_nt: TGTGCCAGCAGCTTGGGGGGGCGGCAGCACTCCTACAATGAGCAGTTCTTC; cdr3_aa: CASSLGGRQHSYNEQFF
v_call: TRBV7-9; j_call: TRBJ1-6; d_call: -; clone_size: -; cdr3_nt: TGTGCCAGCAGCTTAGCCAGTGGAGTGAATTCACCCCTCCACTTT; cdr3_aa: CASSLASGVNSPLHF
v_call: TRBV4-2; j_call: TRBJ1-2; d_call: TRBD1; clone_size: -; cdr3_nt: TGTGCCAGCAGCCAAGATCTCGGGACAGGGTCTAACTATGGCTACACCTTC; cdr3_aa: CASSQDLGTGSNYGYTF
v_call: TRBV6-5; j_call: TRBJ1-4; d_call: TRBD1; clone_size: once; cdr3_nt: TGTGCCAGCAGCCCGACGGGACAGACCTTCGAAAAACTGTTTTTT; cdr3_aa: CASSPTGQTFEKLFF